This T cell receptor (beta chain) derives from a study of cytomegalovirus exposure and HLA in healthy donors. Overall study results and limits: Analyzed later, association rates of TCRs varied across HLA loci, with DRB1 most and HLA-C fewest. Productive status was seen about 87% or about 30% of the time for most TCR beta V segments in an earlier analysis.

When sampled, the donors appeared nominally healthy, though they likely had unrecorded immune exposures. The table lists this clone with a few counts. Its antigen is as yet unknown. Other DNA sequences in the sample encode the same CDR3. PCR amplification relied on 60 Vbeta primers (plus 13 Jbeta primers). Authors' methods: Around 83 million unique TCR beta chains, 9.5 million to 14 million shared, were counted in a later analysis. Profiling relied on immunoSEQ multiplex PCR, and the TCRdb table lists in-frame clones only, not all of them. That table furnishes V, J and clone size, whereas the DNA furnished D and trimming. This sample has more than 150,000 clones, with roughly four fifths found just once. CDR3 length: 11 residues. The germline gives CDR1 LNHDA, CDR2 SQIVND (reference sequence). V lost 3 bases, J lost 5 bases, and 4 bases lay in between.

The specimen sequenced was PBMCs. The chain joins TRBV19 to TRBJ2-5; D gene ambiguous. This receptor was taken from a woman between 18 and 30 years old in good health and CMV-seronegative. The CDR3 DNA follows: TGTGCCAGTAGTATCCGGGAGACCCAGTACTTC. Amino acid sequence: CASSIRETQYF.